The clone carrying this T cell receptor beta chain was picked up many times. This record comes from a study of glioma-infiltrating T cells. The iRepertoire nested amplicon-rescue multiplex PCR amplified TCR alpha and beta CDR3s from RNA. TCRdb called the multiplex PCR reads again in MiXCR, with one record for every CDR3 protein. The sample holds under 200,000 distinct CDR3 sequences, about 31% seen once. The specimen sequenced was glioma tissue, nonneoplastic brain tissue, or PBMCs (not recorded which). This TCR derives from a human donor with low-grade glioma or glioblastoma, undergoing nonglioma brain surgery, or in good health (not recorded which).

CDR3 sequence: CSAILGTSGYFAYEQYF. The DNA of the CDR3 is TGCAGTGCTATTTTAGGAACTAGCGGGTATTTTGCCTACGAGCAGTACTTC. The chain employs TRBV20-1 and TRBJ2-7; 9 positions match TRBD2. V lost 4 bases and J lost 2; bases outside the gene matches: 15. CDR1 DFQATT and CDR2 SNEGSKA come from the germline V gene (reference sequence). The CDR3 has 17 residues.